The rows below give T cell receptor beta chains drawn from one sample of a study of neurological immune-mediated disorders. One entry per CDR3 protein, called by TCRdb with MiXCR from the 5' RACE reads. The sample records approximately 26,000 distinct CDR3 sequences, about 3.1% being singletons. Sequenced sample: PBMCs. These receptors originate from a woman between 25 and 40 years old with multiple sclerosis. The CDR3 runs from the conserved cysteine through the conserved F or W. D genes are given only for firm matches. Clone size is stated in some rows and not others, as once, few, many or a class when expanded.

j_call | d_call | clone_size | v_call | cdr3_aa | cdr3_nt
TRBJ2-1 | TRBD2 | few | TRBV7-8 | CASSLRETYNEQFF | TGTGCCAGCAGCTTGCGGGAGACCTACAATGAGCAGTTCTTC
TRBJ2-1 | - | many | TRBV28 | CASSQLGNEQFF | TGTGCCAGCAGCCAACTAGGAAATGAGCAGTTCTTC
TRBJ2-5 | - | many | TRBV9 | CASSVVGRAQETQYF | TGTGCCAGCAGCGTAGTAGGGAGAGCCCAAGAGACCCAGTACTTC
TRBJ1-6 | TRBD1 | many | TRBV20-1 | CSASNRGLNSPLHF | TGCAGTGCTAGTAACAGGGGGCTAAATTCACCCCTCCACTTT
TRBJ1-5 | - | many | TRBV20-1 | CSAPQGESGGYSNQPQHF | TGCAGTGCGCCGCAGGGTGAAAGTGGGGGTTATAGCAATCAGCCCCAGCATTTT
TRBJ1-2 | - | many | TRBV3-1 | CASSQEGGRGNGYTF | TGTGCCAGCAGCCAAGAGGGGGGACGGGGCAATGGCTACACCTTC
TRBJ2-7 | - | - | TRBV29-1 | CSVSGGRHYEQYF | TGCAGCGTTTCCGGGGGCAGGCACTACGAGCAGTACTTC
TRBJ2-1 | TRBD2 | many | TRBV20-1 | CSAPGLAGASEQFF | TGCAGTGCCCCAGGACTAGCGGGAGCCAGTGAGCAGTTCTTC
TRBJ2-2 | - | many | TRBV15 | CATSRDRRGSGTGELFF | TGTGCCACCAGCAGAGATCGGCGAGGGAGCGGCACCGGGGAGCTGTTTTTT
TRBJ2-7 | - | many | TRBV28 | CASRGPHNSYEQYF | TGTGCCAGCAGGGGGCCTCACAACTCCTACGAGCAGTACTTC
TRBJ1-5 | TRBD1 | - | TRBV3-1 | CASSDRDRGNQPQNF | TGTGCCAGCAGCGACCGGGACAGGGGGAATCAGCCCCAGAATTTT
TRBJ2-2 | - | many | TRBV7-6 | CASSLFLSTGELFF | TGTGCCAGCAGCTTATTCCTATCAACCGGGGAGCTGTTTTTT
TRBJ1-2 | TRBD1 | many | TRBV7-2 | CASSLVQGTSRGYTF | TGTGCCAGCAGCTTAGTACAGGGGACATCGCGCGGCTACACCTTC
TRBJ2-1 | - | medium-sized | TRBV15 | CATSSTRKGNEQFF | TGTGCCACCAGCAGCACTAGAAAGGGTAATGAGCAGTTCTTC